This T cell receptor beta chain was obtained from a study of post-analysis software for immune sequencing data. The study's findings and limits: Patients had higher frequencies than controls of about five TRBV segments, including TRBV5-6, TRBV5-1 and TRBV20-1.

About this clonotype itself: What it binds is unknown.

Germline V CDR1 and CDR2: SQVTM, ANQGSEA. The CDR3 has 12 residues. With V trimmed by 5 bases and J by 8 bases, 6 bases remained unmatched. Sequencing libraries made from TCR beta cDNA carried unique molecular identifiers. TCRdb re-called the PCR reads with MiXCR, one entry per CDR3 protein. The sample carries roughly 730,000 distinct CDR3 sequences, just under 30% recorded once. The source is a girl aged 5 to 17 with multiple sclerosis. The source material was blood. The chain links TRBV29-1 to TRBJ1-1; 9 bases are a match to TRBD1. This CDR3 reads CSVRGTGREAFF. The CDR3, as DNA: TGCAGCGTTCGGGGGACAGGGAGGGAAGCTTTCTTT. The complete variable domain, with remaining parts taken from reference TRBV29-1 and TRBJ1-1, reads SAVISQKPSRDICQRGTSLTIQCQVDSQVTMMFWYRQQPGQSLTLIATANQGSEATYESGFVIDKFPISRPNLTFSTLTVSNMSPEDSSIYLCSVRGTGREAFFGQGTRLTVV.